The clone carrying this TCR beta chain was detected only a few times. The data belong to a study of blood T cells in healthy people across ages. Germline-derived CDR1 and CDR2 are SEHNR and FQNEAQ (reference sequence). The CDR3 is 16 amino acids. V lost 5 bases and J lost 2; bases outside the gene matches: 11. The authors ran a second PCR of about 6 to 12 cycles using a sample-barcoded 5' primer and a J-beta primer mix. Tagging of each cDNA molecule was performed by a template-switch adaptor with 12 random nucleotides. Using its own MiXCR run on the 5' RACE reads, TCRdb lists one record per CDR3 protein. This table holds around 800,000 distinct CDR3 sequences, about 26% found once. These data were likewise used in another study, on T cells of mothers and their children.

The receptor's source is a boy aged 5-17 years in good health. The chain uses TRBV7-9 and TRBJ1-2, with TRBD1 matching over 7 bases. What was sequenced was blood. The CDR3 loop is CASSRDRDRVNYGYTF. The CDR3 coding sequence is TGTGCCAGCAGCAGAGACCGGGACAGAGTGAACTATGGCTACACCTTC.